These T cell receptor beta chains were read from a single sample in a study of blood T cell repertoires in COVID-19. Sequencing was performed with immunoSEQ multiplex PCR; in TCRdb, only in-frame clones are kept and a portion is missing. The sample records some 64,000 clones, more than 60% being singletons. The sample taken for sequencing was peripheral blood. All receptors come from a man aged 60-69 years with acute or convalescent COVID-19. The CDR3 runs from the conserved cysteine through the conserved F or W. A D gene is named only where the DNA matches it firmly. Some rows have no size entry. The others give once, few or many, or a class for an expanded clone.

TRBD2	.	TRBV5-1	TRBJ2-3	TGCGCCAGCAGCCGGACTAGCGGGAGAGGAAATACGCAGTATTTT	CASSRTSGRGNTQYF
.	.	TRBV7-8	TRBJ2-7	TGTGCCAGCAGCTCCCGGGTGGTGCTCGAGGCCTACGAGCAGTACTTC	CASSSRVVLEAYEQYF
TRBD1	.	TRBV6-2/TRBV6-3	TRBJ2-1	TGTGCCAGCAGTCCGCTTGACAGGGTAATCAACCATGAGCAGTTCTTC	CASSPLDRVINHEQFF
.	.	TRBV30	TRBJ1-4	TGTGCCTGGAGTGTAAATGGGCCTTTCGTTGAAAAACTGTTTTTT	CAWSVNGPFVEKLFF
.	.	TRBV5-4	TRBJ1-4	TGTGCCAGCAGCGGAGGGACGGGTAATGAAAAACTGTTTTTT	CASSGGTGNEKLFF
.	many	TRBV7-8	TRBJ1-1	TGTGCCAGCAGCTTAGGGGGGCTGGTTGAAGCTTTCTTT	CASSLGGLVEAFF
.	.	TRBV28	TRBJ2-2	TGTGCCAGCAGTTCTAGGACAGAGAACACCGGGGAGCTGTTTTTT	CASSSRTENTGELFF
TRBD2	.	TRBV7-2	TRBJ2-3	TGTGCCAGCAGCCCCAGGGCGGGAGGATGGGCAGATACGCAGTATTTT	CASSPRAGGWADTQYF
.	.	TRBV13	TRBJ1-4	TGTGCCAGCAGCTTCGGCGGGGGAAAACTGTTTTTT	CASSFGGGKLFF
TRBD1	.	TRBV11-2	TRBJ1-1	TGTGCCAGCAGGCGACAGGGGCCCGGTAACACTGAAGCTTTCTTT	CASRRQGPGNTEAFF
TRBD1	.	TRBV6-5	TRBJ1-3	TGTGCCAGCAGTTGGTCACAGGGGGGATTGGACGCCATATATTTT	CASSWSQGGLDAIYF
.	.	TRBV7-3	TRBJ2-2	TGTGCCAGCAGCCGGTCAGGCGAAAGCGGGGAGCTGTTTTTT	CASSRSGESGELFF
.	.	TRBV28	TRBJ2-1	TGTGCCAGCCAATCCCCAGGGATCAATGAGCAGTTCTTC	CASQSPGINEQFF
.	.	TRBV5-6	TRBJ2-5	TGTGCCAGCAGCTTGGATTTAGACGCCAGGTCGGAGACCCAGTACTTC	CASSLDLDARSETQYF
TRBD1	.	TRBV5-5	TRBJ1-4	TGTGCCAGCAGCTTAGCAGGGGGCGCTTATGAAAAACTGTTTTTT	CASSLAGGAYEKLFF
.	.	TRBV6-6	TRBJ2-3	TGTGCCAGCAGTTCGACAGTAGTCACAGATACGCAGTATTTT	CASSSTVVTDTQYF
TRBD2	.	TRBV5-1	TRBJ2-4	TGCGCCAGCAGCCACGGACTAGCGGGAGGGCTAGCCAAAAACATTCAGTACTTC	CASSHGLAGGLAKNIQYF
.	.	TRBV5-6	TRBJ1-2	TGTGCCAGCAGCTTGTGGGCAGCTCCTAACTATGGCTACACCTTC	CASSLWAAPNYGYTF
.	.	TRBV28	TRBJ1-5	TGTGCCAGCAGCCAGCTAAGGGAGAATCAGCCCCAGCATTTT	CASSQLRENQPQHF
.	.	TRBV19	TRBJ1-1	TGTGCCAGTAGGGACAGTCCTTACACTGAAGCTTTCTTT	CASRDSPYTEAFF
.	.	TRBV18	TRBJ2-3	TGTGCCAGCTCACCCCGGACACCAGGAATGTATACAGATACGCAGTATTTT	CASSPRTPGMYTDTQYF
TRBD1	.	TRBV19	TRBJ1-5	TGTGCCAGTAGTATAGTCCCGACAGGGGCCTCCTTTCAGCCCCAGCATTTT	CASSIVPTGASFQPQHF
.	.	TRBV19	TRBJ2-1	TGTGCCAGTAGTCTCTATCGCGAGCAGTTCTTC	CASSLYREQFF
.	.	TRBV3-1/TRBV3-2	TRBJ1-1	TGTGCCAGCAGCCAAGTTCGGGGAAAAGGCACTGAAGCTTTCTTT	CASSQVRGKGTEAFF
.	.	TRBV19	TRBJ1-1	TGTGCCAGTAGTTCCTTAAACAACCTTCACACTGAAGCTTTCTTT	CASSSLNNLHTEAFF
TRBD2	.	TRBV3-1/TRBV3-2	TRBJ2-7	TGTGCCAGCAGCCTAGCGGGAGGCCACGAGCAGTACTTC	CASSLAGGHEQYF
.	.	TRBV9	TRBJ2-1	TGTGCCAGCACCCCGGGATCCACCTACAATGAGCAGTTCTTC	CASTPGSTYNEQFF
TRBD2	.	TRBV5-1	TRBJ2-7	TGCGCCAGCAGCGCCAGCGGGAGTGGCGAGCAGTACTTC	CASSASGSGEQYF
TRBD1	.	TRBV18	TRBJ1-6	TGTGCCAGCTCACCAGGGGACAGCTCTAATTCACCCCTCCACTTT	CASSPGDSSNSPLHF
.	once	TRBV4-1	TRBJ1-5	TGCGCCAGCAGCCAAGTTATAGGGGGCAATCAGCCCCAGCATTTT	CASSQVIGGNQPQHF
TRBD2	.	TRBV7-2	TRBJ2-5	TGTGCCAGCAGCACGTCGTGGGCTAGCGGGAGAACGGAGACCCAGTACTTC	CASSTSWASGRTETQYF
.	.	TRBV5-1	TRBJ1-2	TGCGCCAGCAGCTTAGACGGGAACTATGGCTACACCTTC	CASSLDGNYGYTF